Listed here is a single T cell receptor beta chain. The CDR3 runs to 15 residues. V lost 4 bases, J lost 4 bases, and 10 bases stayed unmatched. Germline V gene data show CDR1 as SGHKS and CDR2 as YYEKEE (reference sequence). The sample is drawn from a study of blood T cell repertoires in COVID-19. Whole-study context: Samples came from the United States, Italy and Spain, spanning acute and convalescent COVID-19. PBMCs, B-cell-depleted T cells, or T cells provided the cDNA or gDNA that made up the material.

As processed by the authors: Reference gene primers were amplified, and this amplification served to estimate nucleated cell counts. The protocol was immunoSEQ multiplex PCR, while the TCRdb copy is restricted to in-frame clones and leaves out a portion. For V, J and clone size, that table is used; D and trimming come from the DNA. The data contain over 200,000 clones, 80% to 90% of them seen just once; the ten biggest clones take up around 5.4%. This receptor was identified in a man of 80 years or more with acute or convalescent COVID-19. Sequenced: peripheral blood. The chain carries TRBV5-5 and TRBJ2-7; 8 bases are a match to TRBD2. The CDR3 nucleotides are TGTGCCAGCAGCCCTCTCGGGAGGGGGGAGTACGAGCAGTACTTC. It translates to CASSPLGRGEYEQYF.